The 14 T cell receptor beta chains in this list originate from one sample, sequenced in a study of T cells in Graves' hyperthyroidism and ophthalmopathy. TCR beta CDR3 sequences were amplified from RNA transcripts. First-round RT-PCR of the TCR CDR3 relied on the HTBI primer set. TCRdb fed the multiplex PCR reads into MiXCR, producing one record per CDR3 protein. The sample yields 300,000 to 450,000 distinct CDR3 sequences, about 15% seen once. What was sequenced was blood. Receptors were obtained from a woman in her thirties with Graves' ophthalmopathy.

This clonotype was counted many times. J is TRBJ1-5 and V is TRBV20-1; the D gene is possibly TRBD1 (5 bases). The CDR3 consists of 13 residues. V lost 3 bases and J 6 bases, leaving 12 bases between the germline ends. Germline V gene sequence: CDR1 DFQATT, CDR2 SNEGSKA (reference sequence). The CDR3 sequence: CSARPDRSQPQHF. In DNA, the CDR3 is TGCAGTGCTAGGCCCGACAGATCTCAGCCCCAGCATTTT.

This clonotype was seen repeatedly, ten times or more. The chain uses TRBV28 and TRBJ2-7, with TRBD2 matching 8 bases. V was pared by 2 bases and J by 0 bases, with 6 bases of the junction left unmatched. The CDR3 loop spans 16 amino acids. CDR1 MDHEN and CDR2 SYDVKM come from the germline V gene. The chain's CDR3 is CASSLHSGVSSYEQYF. CDR3 DNA sequence: TGTGCCAGCAGTTTACATAGCGGGGTTAGCTCCTACGAGCAGTACTTC.

This rearrangement joins TRBV12-3 or TRBV12-4 to TRBJ2-3, with 13 nucleotides matching TRBD2. The CDR3 loop spans 14 amino acids. V trimming: 1 base; J trimming: 14 bases; junction bases outside the gene matches: 6. The CDR3, as DNA: TGTGCCAGCAGTTTAGTACTAGCGGGGGGGGTATTGTATTTT. Amino acid sequence: CASSLVLAGGVLYF.

This clonotype has at least ten counts. The chain uses TRBV3-1 and TRBJ2-3; tentatively, D is TRBD2 (6 bases). This CDR3 has 14 amino acids. The germline CDR1 and CDR2 sequences are LGHDT and YNNKEL (reference sequence). Trimming left V 4 bases short and J 2 bases short, with 10 bases between. CDR3: CASSPSGLTDTQYF. CDR3 in DNA: TGTGCCAGCAGCCCCTCGGGACTCACAGATACGCAGTATTTT.

This clonotype was recorded many times. The chain joins TRBV6-1 to TRBJ2-7, with 9 bases that match TRBD1. V was pared by 10 bases and J by 7 bases, with 14 bases of the junction left unmatched. There are 14 residues in the CDR3. The germline gives CDR1 MNHNS, CDR2 SASEGT. DNA of the CDR3: TGTGCCATCCTACAGGGGGCCGGGGCGGGGGAGCAGTACTTC. Translating gives CAILQGAGAGEQYF.

The V gene is TRBV5-1, the J gene TRBJ2-3; TRBD2 is a possible D gene (7 bases). This CDR3 has 16 amino acids. CDR1 SGHRS and CDR2 YFSETQ come from the germline V gene. V lost 3 bases, J lost 5 bases, and 19 bases lay in between. In DNA, the CDR3 is TGCGCCAGCAGCTCGTGGGGGGGGGGGCCGAAAGATACGCAGTATTTT. It is translated as CASSSWGGGPKDTQYF.

This clonotype has ten or more counts. J is TRBJ1-5 and V is TRBV6-1; TRBD1 matches 10 bases. The CDR3 is 16 residues long. Trimming took 5 bases from V and 0 from J; bases not matched to a gene: 4. From germline, CDR1 is MNHNS and CDR2 SASEGT. CDR3 bases: TGTGCCAGCAGTCGACAGGGGGCATTTAGCAATCAGCCCCAGCATTTT. Its protein product is CASSRQGAFSNQPQHF.

Ten or more counts support this clonotype. The V gene is TRBV7-9, the J gene TRBJ2-3; D call uncertain. The CDR3 sequence is 12 residues long. The germline gives CDR1 SEHNR, CDR2 FQNEAQ (reference sequence). V was clipped by 6 bases and J by 6 bases, with 10 bases between them. The CDR3 DNA follows: TGTGCCAGCAGGAGCCAGAGGGATACGCAGTATTTT. It codes for CASRSQRDTQYF.

In this sample, this clonotype turned up once. A junction end diverges from the germline sequence, so it may reflect a read error. The CDR3 loop reads CASSFAGANVLAF. The CDR3 coding sequence is TGTGCCAGCAGCTTTGCTGGGGCCAACGTCCTGGCTTTC. The rearrangement joins TRBV7-3 to TRBJ2-6, with D perhaps TRBD1 (5 bases). CDR1 SGHTA and CDR2 FQGTGA come from the germline V gene. CDR3 length equals 13 residues. Variable domain in full (rest from reference TRBV7-3 and TRBJ2-6): GAGVSQTPSNKVTEKGKYVELRCDPISGHTALYWYRQSLGQGPEFLIYFQGTGAADDSGLPNDRFFAVRPEGSVSTLKIQRTERGDSAVYLCASSFAGANVLAFGAGSRLTVL.

This clonotype was counted only a few times. A much more abundant neighbour one base away suggests this may be a read error. This chain links TRBV18 with TRBJ1-1, with 7 bases aligning to TRBD1. V was pared by 4 bases and J by 1 base, with 6 bases of the junction left unmatched. The CDR3 totals 15 residues. Per the germline V gene, CDR1 is KGHSH and CDR2 is LQKENI. This CDR3 is CASSHRDRPNTEAFF. The CDR3, as DNA: TGTGCCAGCTCACACCGGGACAGACCGAACACTGAAGCTTTCTTT. Combining the CDR3 with reference TRBV18 and TRBJ1-1 gives the whole variable domain NAGVMQNPRHLVRRRGQEARLRCSPMKGHSHVYWYRQLPEEGLKFMVYLQKENIIDESGMPKERFSAEFPKEGPSILRIQQVVRGDSAAYFCASSHRDRPNTEAFFGQGTRLTVV.

This clonotype was seen ten or more times. This sequence joins TRBV20-1 and TRBJ2-2; 7 bases are a match to TRBD1. Germline CDR1 and CDR2: DFQATT and SNEGSKA (reference sequence). With 5 bases clipped from V and 7 bases from J, the junction kept 7 bases outside the gene matches. The CDR3 is 13 residues long. The CDR3 nucleotides read TGCAGTGCTTCACAGGGGTCGGGCGGGGAGCTGTTTTTT. As protein: CSASQGSGGELFF.

On this clonotype itself: A much larger clone sits a single nucleotide away, making a read error possible. This chain links TRBV27 with TRBJ2-2; maybe TRBD2 (5 bases). The CDR3 is 17 residues long. Germline V gives CDR1 MNHEY, CDR2 SMNVEV (reference sequence). DNA of the CDR3: TGTGCCAGCAGCCCCTACCCCGAGCCCTCGCAAACCGGGGAGCTGGTTTTT. It codes for CASSPYPEPSQTGELVF.

This clonotype was counted many times. The chain has TRBV28 and TRBJ1-3, with a tentative D call TRBD1 (6 bases). With 3 bases removed from V and 0 bases from J, the gap between germline ends came to 9 bases. Germline-derived CDR1 and CDR2 are MDHEN and SYDVKM. The CDR3 has 15 residues. The CDR3 spells CASSFRDISGNTIYF. CDR3 coding DNA: TGTGCCAGCAGTTTTAGGGACATCTCTGGAAACACCATATATTTT.

This clonotype was seen more than once but under ten times. The chain is built from TRBV9 and TRBJ2-7, with no clear D. The CDR3 loop spans 13 amino acids. V lost 0 bases, J lost 6 bases, and 10 bases lay in between. Germline V gives CDR1 SGDLS, CDR2 YYNGEE. The CDR3 is CASSVVGSGEQYF. The CDR3 DNA is TGTGCCAGCAGCGTAGTAGGGTCGGGCGAGCAGTACTTC.